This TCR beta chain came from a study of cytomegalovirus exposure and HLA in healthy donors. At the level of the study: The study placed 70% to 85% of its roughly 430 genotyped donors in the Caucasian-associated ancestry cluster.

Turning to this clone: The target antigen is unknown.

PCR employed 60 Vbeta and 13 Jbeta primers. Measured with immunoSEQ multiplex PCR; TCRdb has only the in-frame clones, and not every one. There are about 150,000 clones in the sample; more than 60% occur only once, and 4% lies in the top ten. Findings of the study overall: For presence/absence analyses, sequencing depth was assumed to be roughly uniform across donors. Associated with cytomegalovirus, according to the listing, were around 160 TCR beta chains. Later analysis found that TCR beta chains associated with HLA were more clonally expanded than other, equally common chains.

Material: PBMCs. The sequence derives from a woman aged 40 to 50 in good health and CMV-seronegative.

CDR3 amino acids: CASLPGWSADGTQYF. In nucleotides, the CDR3 is TGTGCCAGCCTGCCAGGGTGGTCCGCGGATGGTACGCAGTATTTT. The rearrangement uses TRBV7-2 and TRBJ2-3, with D tentatively TRBD1 (5 bases). The germline gives CDR1 SGHTA, CDR2 FQGNSA. The CDR3 is made up of 15 amino acids. Trimming stripped 8 bases from V and 8 bases from J, with 23 bases between.